Listed below are T cell receptor beta chains from one sample, sequenced in a study of siplizumab effects on memory and regulatory T cells. Profiled with immunoSEQ multiplex PCR; TCRdb holds only in-frame clones, not every one. The data show approximately 100,000 clones, with about 93% seen just once and 0.55% to 0.8% held by the top ten. Sequences were obtained from Tregs sorted from blood. The receptors were gathered from a human donor in good health. The CDR3 runs from the conserved cysteine through the conserved F or W. A D gene is named only where the DNA matches it firmly. Clone sizes are given selectively: once, few, many, or a class where the clone is expanded.

v_gene	abundance	d_gene	j_gene	CDR3nt	CDR3aa
TRBV14	-	-	TRBJ2-2	TGTGCCAGCAGCCAGATCCCCGGCGGGGAGCTGTTTTTT	CASSQIPGGELFF
TRBV6-4	-	-	TRBJ2-2	TGTGCCAGCAGTGACCCGGCCGGGACAGGGGAGCTGTTTTTT	CASSDPAGTGELFF
TRBV6-5	once	TRBD2	TRBJ2-3	TGTGCCAGCAGTTCTAGCGGGAGTACAGATACGCAGTATTTT	CASSSSGSTDTQYF
TRBV10-3	-	TRBD1	TRBJ2-5	TGTGCCATCAGAAACAGGGGGCGGGAGACCCAGTACTTC	CAIRNRGRETQYF
TRBV9	once	-	TRBJ1-3	TGTGCCAGCAGCACCAGACCAGGAAACACCATATATTTT	CASSTRPGNTIYF
TRBV19	few	-	TRBJ1-5	TGTGCCAGTAAGGGGGGTAGCAATCAGCCCCAGCATTTT	CASKGGSNQPQHF
TRBV5-4	-	TRBD1	TRBJ2-5	TGTGCCAGCAGAACGGCACAGGGGGCAGGAACCCAGTACTTC	CASRTAQGAGTQYF
TRBV6-6	-	-	TRBJ1-1	TGTGCCAGCAGGTGGGGGGCGGACGCTTTCTTT	CASRWGADAFF
TRBV5-4	-	-	TRBJ2-1	TGTGCCAGCAGCCAAACAAAAAAAATAGGAGGTAACAATGAGCAGTTCTTC	CASSQTKKIGGNNEQFF
TRBV7-9	-	TRBD2	TRBJ2-1	TGTGCCAGCAGCTTAGCATCTAGCGGGGACTTCTACAATGAGCAGTTCTTC	CASSLASSGDFYNEQFF
TRBV5-1	-	-	TRBJ2-7	TGCGCCAGCAGATTAGGGGTCTCCTACGAGCAGTACTTC	CASRLGVSYEQYF
TRBV9	-	-	TRBJ1-3	TGTGCCAGCAGCTGGGGGGGAAAGGTCTCTGGAAACACCATATATTTT	CASSWGGKVSGNTIYF
TRBV30	-	-	TRBJ2-7	TGTGCCTGGAAGGGGGGCAGGGACGAGCAGTACTTC	CAWKGGRDEQYF
TRBV19	once	-	TRBJ1-1	TGTGCCAGTAGCGCAGGGGCTTTGAACACTGAAGCTTTCTTT	CASSAGALNTEAFF
TRBV27	-	-	TRBJ2-2	TGTGCCAGCAGTTTAGAGTGGGGCTCCGGGGAGCTGTTTTTT	CASSLEWGSGELFF
TRBV30	once	-	TRBJ2-2	TGTGCCTGGAGTGCTCCCCAGGGCGGTCCCGGGGAGCTGTTTTTT	CAWSAPQGGPGELFF
TRBV5-4	-	-	TRBJ2-7	TGTGCCAGCAGCTTGTCGTTAGGGGACCCCTACGAGCAGTACTTC	CASSLSLGDPYEQYF
TRBV9	-	-	TRBJ2-1	TGTGCCAGCAGCCCGTATGAGCGTCTAACCTACAATGAGCAGTTCTTC	CASSPYERLTYNEQFF
TRBV19	once	-	TRBJ1-4	TGTGCCAGTAGTATAACCCTCGGGGAACTGTTTTTT	CASSITLGELFF
TRBV6-5	-	-	TRBJ1-3	TGTGCCAGCAGGACCTGGGGGGCTGGAAACACCATATATTTT	CASRTWGAGNTIYF
TRBV10-3	-	TRBD2	TRBJ2-1	TGTGCCACCGGGGGGGGGAATGAGCAGTTCTTC	CATGGGNEQFF
TRBV6-6	-	TRBD1	TRBJ2-3	TGTGCCAGCCGAAGACAGGGACGCGCAGATACGCAGTATTTT	CASRRQGRADTQYF
TRBV5-8	-	-	TRBJ2-7	TGTGCCAGCAGCTACGCCTACGAGCAGTACTTC	CASSYAYEQYF
TRBV6-6	-	TRBD1	TRBJ1-3	TGTGCCAGCGGAGGACAGGGGGCTGGAAACACCATATATTTT	CASGGQGAGNTIYF
TRBV6-5	-	TRBD2	TRBJ2-7	TGTGCCAGCAGTTACGGGCTAGCGGGATCCTACGAGCAGTACTTC	CASSYGLAGSYEQYF
TRBV28	-	-	TRBJ2-3	TGTGCCAGCAGCCGCCGTAGCACAGATACGCAGTATTTT	CASSRRSTDTQYF
TRBV5-1	-	-	TRBJ1-2	TGCGCCAGCAGCTTGTTGGGGTTTGGTGGCTACACCTTC	CASSLLGFGGYTF
TRBV10-3	once	-	TRBJ2-5	TGTGCCACCATGGGGGCAGAGACCCAGTACTTC	CATMGAETQYF
TRBV6-5	-	-	TRBJ1-1	TGTGCCAGCAGTTACGTGTCGGACACTGAAGCTTTCTTT	CASSYVSDTEAFF
TRBV10-3	-	TRBD2	TRBJ2-7	TGTGCCATCAGGTCACTAGCGGGAGATGAGCAGTACTTC	CAIRSLAGDEQYF
TRBV7-9	-	-	TRBJ2-1	TGTGCCAGCAGCTTAGGGGTGGCAGGCTCCCCGGATGAGCAGTTCTTC	CASSLGVAGSPDEQFF
TRBV18	once	TRBD1	TRBJ1-5	TGTGCCAGCTCACCACCGGGACAGATCAATCAGCCCCAGCATTTT	CASSPPGQINQPQHF
TRBV5-1	-	-	TRBJ1-6	TGCGCCAGCAGCTTGGATGCAGGTCCAAGCTCCTATAATTCACCCCTCCACTTT	CASSLDAGPSSYNSPLHF
TRBV29-1	-	-	TRBJ2-5	TGCAGCGTGATACAGGGCGGGGCGGGAGAGACCCAGTACTTC	CSVIQGGAGETQYF
TRBV28	-	TRBD2	TRBJ2-1	TGTGCCAGCAGTTTATGGGCCACCCGATCGGCTAGCGGGAGTAGGTACAATGAGCAGTTCTTC	CASSLWATRSASGSRYNEQFF
TRBV6-1	-	-	TRBJ1-1	TGTGCCAGCAGTGACTGGGGGTCGGTGGGAGCTTTCTTT	CASSDWGSVGAFF
TRBV11-3	-	TRBD2	TRBJ2-1	TGTGCCAGCAGCTTAGATGAAGCCGGGAGGTTCGATTGGGGCAGTGAGCAGTTCTTC	CASSLDEAGRFDWGSEQFF
TRBV9	-	TRBD2	TRBJ2-1	TGTGCCAGCAGCTTAAACGGACTAGCGGGTGAGCAGTTCTTC	CASSLNGLAGEQFF
TRBV19	-	-	TRBJ2-1	TGTGCCAGTAGTATCCGACTACAGGGTTCTATCTACAATGAGCAGTTCTTC	CASSIRLQGSIYNEQFF
TRBV7-2	-	-	TRBJ2-6	TGTGCCAGCAGCCCCAGGACAGCCCTGACTGGGGCCAACGTCCTGACTTTC	CASSPRTALTGANVLTF
TRBV2	-	-	TRBJ1-5	TGTGCCAGCAGTGAATTTTCGAATCAGCCCCAGCATTTT	CASSEFSNQPQHF
TRBV29-1	-	-	TRBJ1-3	TGCAGCGTTCAAACAGGTAGCTCTGGAAACACCATATATTTT	CSVQTGSSGNTIYF
TRBV10-3	-	-	TRBJ2-7	TGTGCCATCAGTGGCCCCAGGGACTACGAGCAGTACTTC	CAISGPRDYEQYF